This T cell receptor beta chain appears in the sequencing data of a study of T cells in localized non-small cell lung cancer. V lost 8 bases to trimming and J lost 3 bases, with 13 bases between them. Looked up from germline, CDR1 is PRHDT and CDR2 is FYEKMQ (reference sequence). The CDR3 totals 13 residues. This clone was observed a handful of times. The protocol was immunoSEQ multiplex PCR, while the TCRdb copy is restricted to in-frame clones and leaves out a portion. Among about 3,500 clones listed, about 26% were seen once. The chain has TRBV13 and TRBJ1-2, with a possible D match to TRBD1 (5 bases). Sample: lung tumor tissue, taken before any cancer treatment. This clonotype was obtained from an older male donor with stage I lung adenocarcinoma. The CDR3 DNA follows: TGTGCCAGCTCCGGCCTGGGGGACTATGGCTACACCTTC. Amino acid sequence: CASSGLGDYGYTF. The whole variable domain, filled in from reference TRBV13 and TRBJ1-2, reads AAGVIQSPRHLIKEKRETATLKCYPIPRHDTVYWYQQGPGQDPQFLISFYEKMQSDKGSIPDRFSAQQFSDYHSELNMSSLELGDSALYFCASSGLGDYGYTFGSGTRLTVV.